A selection of T cell receptor beta chains follows, all from one sample in a study of blood T cell repertoires in COVID-19. Assay used: immunoSEQ multiplex PCR; TCRdb lists only in-frame clones, some missing. Of 200,000 or so clones in the sample, about 90% were seen once. Sequencing was done on a sample of peripheral blood. The source is a man in his forties or fifties with active or convalescent COVID-19. Each CDR3 is given with its conserved first and last residue. Fields, in order: J gene, D gene, V gene, clone size, CDR3 DNA, CDR3 protein. The D gene is left open where the match is weak. Size values are once, few and many counts, or a class for expanded clones, and some rows have none.

j_call: TRBJ1-4
d_call: .
v_call: TRBV7-8
clone_size: .
cdr3_nt: TGTGCCAGCAGCTTACGTGAAAAACTGTTTTTT
cdr3_aa: CASSLREKLFF

j_call: TRBJ2-2
d_call: .
v_call: TRBV19
clone_size: few
cdr3_nt: TGTGCCAGTAGTATGGGGCGGGGGAACACCGGGGAGCTGTTTTTT
cdr3_aa: CASSMGRGNTGELFF

j_call: TRBJ1-3
d_call: .
v_call: TRBV12-3/TRBV12-4
clone_size: .
cdr3_nt: TGTGCCAGCAGTTTCGCTGGAAACACCATATATTTT
cdr3_aa: CASSFAGNTIYF

j_call: TRBJ1-1
d_call: .
v_call: TRBV19
clone_size: .
cdr3_nt: TGTGCCAGTAGTATATCGGATTCAGGCAGGGGAAAAACTGAAGCTTTCTTT
cdr3_aa: CASSISDSGRGKTEAFF

j_call: TRBJ2-1
d_call: TRBD2
v_call: TRBV3-1/TRBV3-2
clone_size: .
cdr3_nt: TGTGCCAGCAGCCAAGGCCTCCGACTAGCGGAACCTCGGCGGGAGCAGTTCTTC
cdr3_aa: CASSQGLRLAEPRREQFF

j_call: TRBJ1-1
d_call: TRBD1
v_call: TRBV5-1
clone_size: .
cdr3_nt: TGCGCCACCCGACAGGGGGGGACTGAAGCTTTCTTT
cdr3_aa: CATRQGGTEAFF

j_call: TRBJ1-5
d_call: TRBD1
v_call: TRBV28
clone_size: .
cdr3_nt: TGTGCCAGCAGTGCCCCACCGACAGGGGGCGATCAGCCCCAGCATTTT
cdr3_aa: CASSAPPTGGDQPQHF

j_call: TRBJ1-1
d_call: .
v_call: TRBV19
clone_size: .
cdr3_nt: TGTGCCAGTAGTATCCAACAGTACACTGAAGCTTTCTTT
cdr3_aa: CASSIQQYTEAFF

j_call: TRBJ2-3
d_call: TRBD2
v_call: TRBV5-1
clone_size: .
cdr3_nt: TGCGCCAGCAGCAGAGGACTAGCGGGGGCGAAAGATACGCAGTATTTT
cdr3_aa: CASSRGLAGAKDTQYF

j_call: TRBJ1-4
d_call: TRBD1
v_call: TRBV7-7
clone_size: once
cdr3_nt: TGTGCCAGCAGCTTAGCGGGGGGACAGTACGAAAAACTGTTTTTT
cdr3_aa: CASSLAGGQYEKLFF

j_call: TRBJ1-5
d_call: .
v_call: TRBV5-1
clone_size: .
cdr3_nt: TGCGCCAGCAGCTTGGACGGGCAGGGCTCTCAGCCCCAGCATTTT
cdr3_aa: CASSLDGQGSQPQHF

j_call: TRBJ1-5
d_call: .
v_call: TRBV15
clone_size: .
cdr3_nt: TGTGCCACCAGCAGAGAAGCGGGGTGGAATCAGCCCCAGCATTTT
cdr3_aa: CATSREAGWNQPQHF

j_call: TRBJ2-3
d_call: TRBD2
v_call: TRBV27
clone_size: .
cdr3_nt: TGTGCCAGCAGCTCAATAGCGGGGGGGCTTACAGATACGCAGTATTTT
cdr3_aa: CASSSIAGGLTDTQYF

j_call: TRBJ1-5
d_call: .
v_call: TRBV28
clone_size: .
cdr3_nt: TGTGCCAGCAGCTTTTCATGGGGCCCCACAAATAGCAATCAGCCCCAGCATTTT
cdr3_aa: CASSFSWGPTNSNQPQHF

j_call: TRBJ2-3
d_call: TRBD2
v_call: TRBV5-5
clone_size: .
cdr3_nt: TGTGCCAGCAGCAGGGTGGGGACTAGCTCCGGAGATACGCAGTATTTT
cdr3_aa: CASSRVGTSSGDTQYF

j_call: TRBJ1-2
d_call: TRBD1
v_call: TRBV5-1
clone_size: .
cdr3_nt: TGCGCCAGCAGCCGTGGGACAGGGGATGGCTATGGCTACACCTTC
cdr3_aa: CASSRGTGDGYGYTF

j_call: TRBJ1-3
d_call: TRBD1
v_call: TRBV7-6
clone_size: .
cdr3_nt: TGTGCCAGCAGCTTAGGGGACAGACCTGGAAACACCATATATTTT
cdr3_aa: CASSLGDRPGNTIYF

j_call: TRBJ2-5
d_call: TRBD2
v_call: TRBV5-1
clone_size: once
cdr3_nt: TGCGCCAGCAGCCTGGATAGCGGGATCCAAGAGACCCAGTACTTC
cdr3_aa: CASSLDSGIQETQYF

j_call: TRBJ1-1
d_call: .
v_call: TRBV5-1
clone_size: .
cdr3_nt: TGCGCCAGCAGCTACACACAGTCTTCGACAGACCCTCGTAGCACTGAAGCTTTCTTT
cdr3_aa: CASSYTQSSTDPRSTEAFF

j_call: TRBJ2-7
d_call: TRBD2
v_call: TRBV27
clone_size: .
cdr3_nt: TGTGCCAGCAGTTCTCGAGTAGCGGGAGGGTACGAGCAGTACTTC
cdr3_aa: CASSSRVAGGYEQYF

j_call: TRBJ2-1
d_call: .
v_call: TRBV6-5
clone_size: .
cdr3_nt: TGTGCCAGCAAACTCGGGGTCTACAATGAGCAGTTCTTC
cdr3_aa: CASKLGVYNEQFF

j_call: TRBJ1-2
d_call: .
v_call: TRBV11-2
clone_size: .
cdr3_nt: TGTGCCAGTCAGGGTGAATCAGCTAACTATGGCTACACCTTC
cdr3_aa: CASQGESANYGYTF

j_call: TRBJ1-6
d_call: TRBD1
v_call: TRBV6-5
clone_size: .
cdr3_nt: TGTGCCAGCAGAAGTCAGGGGGGCCTTAATTCACCCCTCCACTTT
cdr3_aa: CASRSQGGLNSPLHF

j_call: TRBJ2-7
d_call: TRBD1
v_call: TRBV6-5
clone_size: many
cdr3_nt: TGTGCCAGCACCCTGATTGAGACAGGGGGCTACGAGCAGTACTTC
cdr3_aa: CASTLIETGGYEQYF

j_call: TRBJ2-7
d_call: TRBD2
v_call: TRBV11-2
clone_size: .
cdr3_nt: TGTGCCAGCAGCTTAGGGGCGGGAGCCTACGAGCAGTACTTC
cdr3_aa: CASSLGAGAYEQYF

j_call: TRBJ2-1
d_call: TRBD2
v_call: TRBV5-1
clone_size: .
cdr3_nt: TGCGCCAGCAGCTTGGGGACTAGCGGGGCCCTCGATGAGCAGTTCTTC
cdr3_aa: CASSLGTSGALDEQFF

j_call: TRBJ1-2
d_call: TRBD1
v_call: TRBV6-2/TRBV6-3
clone_size: .
cdr3_nt: TGTGCCAGCAGTGCCCATCACAGGGGCGAGTATGGCTACACCTTC
cdr3_aa: CASSAHHRGEYGYTF

j_call: TRBJ2-7
d_call: TRBD2
v_call: TRBV24-1
clone_size: .
cdr3_nt: TGTGCCACCCCTATGAGACTAGCGGGTACCTACGAGCAGTACTTC
cdr3_aa: CATPMRLAGTYEQYF

j_call: TRBJ1-1
d_call: .
v_call: TRBV27
clone_size: .
cdr3_nt: TGTGCCAGCAGTCCCGGGACATTCGAAGCTTTCTTT
cdr3_aa: CASSPGTFEAFF

j_call: TRBJ2-1
d_call: .
v_call: TRBV7-8
clone_size: .
cdr3_nt: TGTGCCAGCAGCCTTTTGACAGACTACAATGAGCAGTTCTTC
cdr3_aa: CASSLLTDYNEQFF

j_call: TRBJ1-5
d_call: TRBD1
v_call: TRBV5-1
clone_size: many
cdr3_nt: TGCGCCAGCAGCTTGGGGACAGGGGGCATTGGAGGCAATCAGCCCCAGCATTTT
cdr3_aa: CASSLGTGGIGGNQPQHF

j_call: TRBJ1-6
d_call: .
v_call: TRBV25-1
clone_size: .
cdr3_nt: TGTGCCCCATTCGGGTGGAAAAATAGTTCACCCCTCCACTTT
cdr3_aa: CAPFGWKNSSPLHF

j_call: TRBJ2-7
d_call: .
v_call: TRBV7-2
clone_size: few
cdr3_nt: TGTGCCAGCAGCCCCGGTGCGGGCCTAGGACCCTACGAGCAGTACTTC
cdr3_aa: CASSPGAGLGPYEQYF

j_call: TRBJ2-1
d_call: TRBD1
v_call: TRBV12-3/TRBV12-4
clone_size: .
cdr3_nt: TGTGCCAGCAGCCCGGGACAGGGTGGGCAGTTCTTC
cdr3_aa: CASSPGQGGQFF

j_call: TRBJ1-5
d_call: TRBD1
v_call: TRBV19
clone_size: .
cdr3_nt: TGTGCCAGTAGTGTCGGGACAGTATATCAGCCCCAGCATTTT
cdr3_aa: CASSVGTVYQPQHF

j_call: TRBJ2-1
d_call: TRBD1
v_call: TRBV7-9
clone_size: .
cdr3_nt: TGTGCCAGCAGCTTGGGCGTTCGGACAGGGGGAACCTACAATGAGCAGTTCTTC
cdr3_aa: CASSLGVRTGGTYNEQFF

j_call: TRBJ1-4
d_call: .
v_call: TRBV2
clone_size: .
cdr3_nt: TGTGCCAGCAGGGAAACAGGTTCACAAAATGAAAAACTGTTTTTT
cdr3_aa: CASRETGSQNEKLFF

j_call: TRBJ1-5
d_call: .
v_call: TRBV19
clone_size: once
cdr3_nt: TGTGCCAGTAGTAAGAACCAGGGCGGGGAGCCCCAGCATTTT
cdr3_aa: CASSKNQGGEPQHF

j_call: TRBJ2-7
d_call: .
v_call: TRBV5-1
clone_size: .
cdr3_nt: TGCGCCAGCAGCTCGGACAGTCTCTCCTACGAGCAGTACTTC
cdr3_aa: CASSSDSLSYEQYF

j_call: TRBJ1-1
d_call: .
v_call: TRBV7-9
clone_size: .
cdr3_nt: TGTGCCAGCAGCTTAGCGCTAGGGAGTGCTGAAGCTTTCTTT
cdr3_aa: CASSLALGSAEAFF

j_call: TRBJ1-1
d_call: TRBD1
v_call: TRBV28
clone_size: .
cdr3_nt: TGTGCCTCGGGGACAGGGGGCTCGACTGAAGCTTTCTTT
cdr3_aa: CASGTGGSTEAFF

j_call: TRBJ1-3
d_call: TRBD1
v_call: TRBV24-1
clone_size: .
cdr3_nt: TGTGCCACCAGCCGGGTTATAAGCACAGGGGCGGGAAACACCATATATTTT
cdr3_aa: CATSRVISTGAGNTIYF

j_call: TRBJ1-5
d_call: TRBD1
v_call: TRBV6-6
clone_size: .
cdr3_nt: TGTGCCAGCAGTCATCCGGGACAGGGCCATAGCAATCAGCCCCAGCATTTT
cdr3_aa: CASSHPGQGHSNQPQHF

j_call: TRBJ2-7
d_call: .
v_call: TRBV5-1
clone_size: .
cdr3_nt: TGCGCCAGCAGCTCACGACCCATCCGGGAATCCTACGAGCAGTACTTC
cdr3_aa: CASSSRPIRESYEQYF

j_call: TRBJ1-5
d_call: .
v_call: TRBV12-3/TRBV12-4
clone_size: .
cdr3_nt: TGTGCCAGCAGTTTATCGGGGTTGGTGCCCCAGCATTTT
cdr3_aa: CASSLSGLVPQHF

j_call: TRBJ1-5
d_call: .
v_call: TRBV28
clone_size: .
cdr3_nt: TGTGCCAGCAGTTTAGCAATGGTGGGCAGGGTGAGCAATCAGCCCCAGCATTTT
cdr3_aa: CASSLAMVGRVSNQPQHF